Following are 19 T cell receptor beta chains from one sample sequenced in a study of blood T cell repertoires in COVID-19. Sequencing was performed with immunoSEQ multiplex PCR; in TCRdb, only in-frame clones are kept and a portion is missing. The profile shows 190,000 or so clones, roughly 81% of them singletons. Sequencing was carried out using peripheral blood. These receptors were taken from a woman of 80 years or more with COVID-19, enrolled during active disease.

This chain connects TRBV10-3 to TRBJ2-7; D gene ambiguous. Germline V gene data show CDR1 as ENHRY and CDR2 as SYGVKD. The CDR3 sequence is 12 residues long. Trimming removed 6 bases from V and 9 bases from J, with 15 bases in between. CDR3 nucleotides: TGTGCCATCAGCGAGGAACCACTCGGGCAGTACTTC. Its protein is CAISEEPLGQYF.

This clone was seen a single time. This chain joins TRBV21-1 and TRBJ1-2. TRBV21-1 is a documented pseudogene. The CDR3 loop spans 14 amino acids. In nucleotides, the CDR3 is TGTGCCAGCAGCAAAGAGGAGGGGTGCCATGGCTACACCTTC. Translating gives CASSKEEGCHGYTF.

This chain links TRBV5-1 with TRBJ1-2; unclear D gene. Germline CDR1 reads SGHRS; CDR2 reads YFSETQ. The CDR3 has 13 residues. Trimming took off 4 bases at V and 1 base at J, with 8 bases between the two ends. The CDR3 is CASSRGVNYGYTF. CDR3 coding DNA: TGCGCCAGCAGCCGAGGAGTTAACTATGGCTACACCTTC.

V and J are TRBV28 and TRBJ2-5; no definite D call. Germline V lookup: CDR1 MDHEN, CDR2 SYDVKM. Trimming shortened V by 5 bases and J by 2 bases, and 12 bases separated the two germline ends. This CDR3 is 14 amino acids long. CDR3: CASSPLLTQETQYF. The CDR3, as DNA: TGTGCCAGCAGTCCCCTGCTGACACAAGAGACCCAGTACTTC.

The chain carries TRBV7-2 and TRBJ2-5; TRBD1 might be the D (5 bases). From germline, CDR1 is SGHTA and CDR2 FQGNSA. V was cut by 0 bases and J by 6 bases, with 11 bases left in between. The CDR3 has 14 residues. CDR3 sequence: CASSLAGAMKTQYF. The CDR3 nucleotides read TGTGCCAGCAGCTTAGCAGGGGCCATGAAGACCCAGTACTTC.

The chain carries TRBV27 and TRBJ2-7; TRBD2 aligns across 7 bases. This CDR3 contains 12 residues. Germline CDR1 is MNHEY and CDR2 is SMNVEV (reference sequence). With 6 bases clipped from V and 4 bases from J, the junction kept 3 bases outside the gene matches. Here the CDR3 reads CASSSGGYEQYF. The CDR3 region has the DNA TGTGCCAGCAGCTCCGGGGGGTACGAGCAGTACTTC.

This clone was counted a single time. The chain employs TRBV3-1 (or the pseudogene TRBV3-2) and TRBJ2-2; TRBD2 agrees at 15 bases. Looked up from germline, CDR1 is LGHDT and CDR2 is YNNKEL (reference sequence). Trimming took 4 bases from V and 7 from J; bases not matched to a gene: 4. The CDR3 has 16 amino acids. This CDR3 reads CASSPRTSGRDGELFF. The CDR3 DNA reads as TGTGCCAGCAGCCCTCGGACTAGCGGGAGGGACGGGGAGCTGTTTTTT.

The chain uses TRBV2 and TRBJ2-1; 14 bases agree with TRBD2. CDR3 length equals 15 residues. V lost 5 bases and J lost 10; bases outside the gene matches: 7. The germline gives CDR1 SNHLY, CDR2 FYNNEI. The CDR3 is CASSTTSGRAGEQFF. The CDR3 DNA reads TGTGCCAGCAGTACGACTAGCGGGAGGGCCGGGGAGCAGTTCTTC.

This sequence joins TRBV11-1 and TRBJ2-7; the match to TRBD1 covers 7 bases. The CDR3 is made up of 12 amino acids. Germline V gives CDR1 SGHAT, CDR2 FQDESV (reference sequence). After removal of 8 bases from V and 3 bases from J, the junction contained 4 bases not matched to a gene. CDR3 bases: TGTGCCAGCGGGGACAGTCTCTACGAGCAGTACTTC. It yields the protein CASGDSLYEQYF. Based on the CDR3 plus reference TRBV11-1 and TRBJ2-7, the full variable domain is EAEVAQSPRYKITEKSQAVAFWCDPISGHATLYWYRQILGQGPELLVQFQDESVVDDSQLPKDRFSAERLKGVDSTLKIQPAELGDSAMYLCASGDSLYEQYFGPGTRLTVT.

The V call is TRBV6-6, the J call TRBJ2-2; tentatively, D is TRBD2 (5 bases). With 2 bases removed from V and 1 base from J, the gap between germline ends came to 11 bases. Germline lookup yields CDR1 MNHNY and CDR2 SVGAGI (reference sequence). The CDR3 totals 16 residues. The CDR3 protein is CASSYRGRGNTGELFF. DNA for the CDR3: TGTGCCAGCAGTTACCGGGGTCGTGGGAACACCGGGGAGCTGTTTTTT.

This clone was observed a single time. This chain links TRBV5-1 with TRBJ1-6, with TRBD1 matching over 7 bases. This CDR3 is 15 amino acids long. V shed 0 bases, J shed 6 bases, and the junction held 3 bases outside the gene matches. Germline-derived CDR1 and CDR2 are SGHRS and YFSETQ. CDR3 coding DNA: TGCGCCAGCAGCTTGGTCGCAGGGGGTAATTCACCCCTCCACTTT. Translation gives CASSLVAGGNSPLHF.

The V and J genes are TRBV28 and TRBJ2-5, with 11 bases fitting TRBD2. Germline V CDR1 and CDR2: MDHEN, SYDVKM. The CDR3 covers 17 residues. With V trimmed by 6 bases and J by 5 bases, 14 bases remained unmatched. This CDR3 reads CASRLPGLADRRETQYF. The CDR3 bases are TGTGCCAGCAGGCTCCCGGGACTAGCGGATCGTAGGGAGACCCAGTACTTC.

This clone was seen only a few times. V gene TRBV5-1 combines with J gene TRBJ1-3; D perhaps matches TRBD1 (6 bases). The CDR3 has 16 residues. Germline CDR1 reads SGHRS; CDR2 reads YFSETQ. V lost 4 bases and J 0 bases, leaving 14 bases between the germline ends. CDR3 sequence reads: CASSSGQTSSGNTIYF. The CDR3 bases are TGCGCCAGCAGCAGTGGACAGACGAGCTCTGGAAACACCATATATTTT.

V is TRBV27 and J is TRBJ2-6; tentatively, D is TRBD1 (6 bases). The CDR3 length is 18 residues. Germline CDR1 is MNHEY and CDR2 is SMNVEV (reference sequence). Trimming took off 8 bases at V and 0 bases at J, with 20 bases between the two ends. The CDR3, as DNA: TGTGCCAGCCAAAGACGGGACACCTTTCTCTCTGGGGCCAACGTCCTGACTTTC. Residues: CASQRRDTFLSGANVLTF.

This chain uses TRBV18 with TRBJ2-7; 8 bases agree with TRBD1. CDR3 length: 13 amino acids. Trimming cost V 2 bases and J 6 bases; bases outside gene matches: 3. From germline, CDR1 is KGHSH and CDR2 LQKENI. In DNA, the CDR3 is TGTGCCAGCTCACCAAACAGGGGGTCCGAGCAGTACTTC. Encoded protein: CASSPNRGSEQYF.

The V gene is TRBV29-1, the J gene TRBJ1-1, with D perhaps TRBD1 (5 bases). The CDR3 consists of 13 residues. CDR1 SQVTM and CDR2 ANQGSEA come from the germline V gene. V was pared by 3 bases and J by 4 bases, with 12 bases between. CDR3 in DNA: TGCAGCGTTGACTCCAGGGTTGGCACTGAAGCTTTCTTT. It encodes CSVDSRVGTEAFF.

The count of this clone is one. The rearrangement joins TRBV3-1 (or the pseudogene TRBV3-2) to TRBJ2-4; 9 bases are shared with TRBD1. From germline, CDR1 is LGHDT and CDR2 YNNKEL (reference sequence). The CDR3 length is 14 residues. V lost 4 bases to trimming and J lost 9 bases; unmatched junction nucleotides: 7. The CDR3 nucleotides are TGTGCCAGCAGCCCCCGGGACAGGGCGCCCATTCAGTACTTC. Translated: CASSPRDRAPIQYF.

The chain combines TRBV9 with TRBJ1-2; no firm D call. V lost 4 bases to trimming and J lost 4 bases, with 11 bases between them. Germline V gene data show CDR1 as SGDLS and CDR2 as YYNGEE. This CDR3 has 13 amino acids. The CDR3 DNA reads TGTGCCAGCAGCCCTCCTCTGAGCTATGGCTACACCTTC. Its translation: CASSPPLSYGYTF. Full variable domain (remainder filled in from reference TRBV9 and TRBJ1-2): DSGVTQTPKHLITATGQRVTLRCSPRSGDLSVYWYQQSLDQGLQFLIQYYNGEERAKGNILERFSAQQFPDLHSELNLSSLELGDSALYFCASSPPLSYGYTFGSGTRLTVV.

The chain employs TRBV27 and TRBJ2-2, with no clear D. Germline assignment: CDR1 MNHEY and CDR2 SMNVEV (reference sequence). The CDR3 spans 13 residues. Trimming left V 3 bases short and J 1 base short, with 3 bases between. In nucleotides, the CDR3 is TGTGCCAGCAGTTTCCTGAACACCGGGGAGCTGTTTTTT. Translation gives CASSFLNTGELFF.